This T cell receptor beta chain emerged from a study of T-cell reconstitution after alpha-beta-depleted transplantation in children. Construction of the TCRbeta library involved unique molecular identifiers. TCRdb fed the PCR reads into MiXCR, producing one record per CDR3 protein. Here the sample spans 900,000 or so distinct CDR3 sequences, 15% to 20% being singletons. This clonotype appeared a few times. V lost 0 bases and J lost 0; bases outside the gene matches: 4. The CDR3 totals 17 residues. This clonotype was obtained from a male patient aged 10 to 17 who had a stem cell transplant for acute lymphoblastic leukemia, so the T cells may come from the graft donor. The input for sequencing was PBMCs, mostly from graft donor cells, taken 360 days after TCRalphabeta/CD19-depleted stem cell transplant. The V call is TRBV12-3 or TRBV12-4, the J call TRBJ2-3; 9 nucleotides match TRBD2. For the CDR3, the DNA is TGTGCCAGCAGTTTAGCGGGACTAGCTGTTAGCACAGATACGCAGTATTTT. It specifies CASSLAGLAVSTDTQYF.